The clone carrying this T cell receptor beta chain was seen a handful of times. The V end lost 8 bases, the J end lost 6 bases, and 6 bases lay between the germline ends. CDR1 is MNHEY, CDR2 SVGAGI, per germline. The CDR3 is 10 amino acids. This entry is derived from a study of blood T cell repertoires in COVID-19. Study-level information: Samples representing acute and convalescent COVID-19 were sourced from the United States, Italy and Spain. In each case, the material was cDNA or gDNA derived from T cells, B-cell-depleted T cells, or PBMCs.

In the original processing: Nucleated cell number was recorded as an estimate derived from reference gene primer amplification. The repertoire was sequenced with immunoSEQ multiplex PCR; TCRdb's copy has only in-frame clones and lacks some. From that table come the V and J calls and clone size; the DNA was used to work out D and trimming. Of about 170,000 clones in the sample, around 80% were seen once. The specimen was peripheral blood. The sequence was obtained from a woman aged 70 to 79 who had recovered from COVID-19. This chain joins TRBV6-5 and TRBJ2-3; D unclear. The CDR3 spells CASGRDTQYF. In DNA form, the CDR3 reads TGTGCCAGCGGTCGGGATACGCAGTATTTT.